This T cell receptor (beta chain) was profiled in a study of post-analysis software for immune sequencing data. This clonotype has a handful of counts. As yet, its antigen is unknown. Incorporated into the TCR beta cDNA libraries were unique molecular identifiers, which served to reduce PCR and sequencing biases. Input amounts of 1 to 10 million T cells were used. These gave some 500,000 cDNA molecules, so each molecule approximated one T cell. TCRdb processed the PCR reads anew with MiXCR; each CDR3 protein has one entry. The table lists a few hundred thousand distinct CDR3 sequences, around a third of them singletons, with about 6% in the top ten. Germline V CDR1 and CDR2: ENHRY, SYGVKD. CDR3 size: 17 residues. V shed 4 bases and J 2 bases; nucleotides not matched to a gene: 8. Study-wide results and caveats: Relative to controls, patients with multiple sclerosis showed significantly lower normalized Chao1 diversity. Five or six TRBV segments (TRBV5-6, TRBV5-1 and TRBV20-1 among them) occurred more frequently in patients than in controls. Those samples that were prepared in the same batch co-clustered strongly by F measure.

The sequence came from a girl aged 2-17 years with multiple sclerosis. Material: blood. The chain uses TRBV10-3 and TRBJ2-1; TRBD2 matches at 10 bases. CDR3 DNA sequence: TGTGCCATCAGTGGGAAGGTGAGCGGGGGGGCCTACAATGAGCAGTTCTTC. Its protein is CAISGKVSGGAYNEQFF.